What follows are 23 T cell receptor beta chains derived from one specimen sequenced in a study of T cell responses to AZD1222 COVID-19 vaccine. Repertoires were generated with immunoSEQ multiplex PCR, while TCRdb's copy carries only in-frame clones and drops some. The sample contains just under 150,000 clones, roughly 87% of which appear only once. The specimen was peripheral blood, collected 28 days after the second dose of the MenACWY control vaccine. The receptors derive from an adult who received the MenACWY meningococcal vaccine as a control.

The chain couples TRBV6-5 to TRBJ1-2; 11 positions agree with TRBD1. Losses at the gene ends were 2 bases for V and 8 bases for J; bases not matched to a gene: 7. There are 15 residues in the CDR3. Germline V lookup: CDR1 MNHEY, CDR2 SVGAGI. CDR3 coding DNA: TGTGCCAGCAGTTACCGTCGGACAGGGGGCGGCGGCTACACCTTC. Protein: CASSYRRTGGGGYTF.

V usage is TRBV3-1 (or the pseudogene TRBV3-2) and J usage is TRBJ2-1; 7 bases are shared with TRBD2. The CDR3 has 13 amino acids. Germline trimming cut 0 bases from V and 12 bases from J; bases unmatched to any gene: 5. From germline, CDR1 is LGHDT and CDR2 YNNKEL (reference sequence). CDR3 in DNA: TGTGCCAGCAGCCAAGATCGTGCGGGAGTGCAGTTCTTC. It translates to CASSQDRAGVQFF.

The chain couples TRBV27 to TRBJ2-3, with 7 bases fitting TRBD2. V dropped 3 bases and J dropped 5; count of bases not matched to a gene: 8. Germline assignment: CDR1 MNHEY and CDR2 SMNVEV (reference sequence). CDR3 size: 15 residues. The CDR3 loop reads CASSFRPSGGDTQYF. The CDR3 DNA is TGTGCCAGCAGTTTTAGGCCTAGCGGTGGAGATACGCAGTATTTT.

The gene calls are TRBV27 and TRBJ2-5; D is unresolved. This CDR3 has 13 residues. Germline V CDR1 and CDR2: MNHEY, SMNVEV (reference sequence). Trimming took 3 bases from V and 6 from J, leaving 11 bases between them. CDR3 region: CASSFSPGKTQYF. The CDR3 DNA follows: TGTGCCAGCAGTTTTTCCCCCGGAAAGACCCAGTACTTC.

The gene calls are TRBV4-1 and TRBJ1-2; D possibly corresponds to TRBD1 (5 bases). The CDR3 spans 14 residues. Germline CDR1 and CDR2: MGHRA and YSYEKL. The V end was cut by 1 base, the J end by 4 bases, with 10 bases between. DNA for the CDR3: TGCGCCAGCAGCCAAGTGTCAGGGAGCTATGGCTACACCTTC. This sequence encodes CASSQVSGSYGYTF.

V usage is TRBV11-3 and J usage is TRBJ2-6, with no clear D. The V end lost 2 bases, the J end lost 0 bases, and 14 bases lay between the germline ends. Germline V CDR1 and CDR2: SGHNT, YENEEA. The CDR3 is 18 residues long. The CDR3 sequence is CASSLYGRSYSGANVLTF. The CDR3 bases are TGTGCCAGCAGCTTATATGGCCGGTCCTACTCTGGGGCCAACGTCCTGACTTTC.

The chain is built from TRBV6-5 and TRBJ2-3; perhaps TRBD2 as D (7 bases). Looked up from germline, CDR1 is MNHEY and CDR2 is SVGAGI. The CDR3 has 15 amino acids. V gave up 6 bases and J gave up 1 base, with 14 bases separating them. CDR3 region: CASRRGGLGTDTQYF. In DNA form, the CDR3 reads TGTGCCAGCAGGCGCGGGGGCCTGGGCACAGATACGCAGTATTTT.

The chain joins TRBV5-1 to TRBJ2-7, with 8 bases aligning to TRBD1. V was clipped by 4 bases and J by 0 bases; unmatched bases: 3. The CDR3 covers 14 residues. The germline V gene encodes CDR1 SGHRS and CDR2 YFSETQ. The CDR3 loop reads CASSPDRASYEQYF. The CDR3 nucleotides are TGCGCCAGCAGCCCGGACAGGGCCTCCTACGAGCAGTACTTC.

This clone was detected once. The chain carries TRBV9 and TRBJ2-6; unclear D gene. V was cut by 3 bases and J by 0 bases, with 7 bases left in between. This CDR3 contains 15 residues. From germline, CDR1 is SGDLS and CDR2 YYNGEE. The CDR3 coding sequence is TGTGCCAGCAGCGCTACGAGCTCTGGGGCCAACGTCCTGACTTTC. It yields the protein CASSATSSGANVLTF. The full variable domain, rest sourced from reference TRBV9 and TRBJ2-6, is DSGVTQTPKHLITATGQRVTLRCSPRSGDLSVYWYQQSLDQGLQFLIQYYNGEERAKGNILERFSAQQFPDLHSELNLSSLELGDSALYFCASSATSSGANVLTFGAGSRLTVL.

This chain joins TRBV28 and TRBJ1-4; perhaps TRBD1 as D (5 bases). Trimming stripped 7 bases from V and 5 bases from J, with 11 bases between. This CDR3 is 13 amino acids long. CDR1 is MDHEN and CDR2 is SYDVKM in the germline V gene. The CDR3 here is CASTGGENEKLFF. The CDR3 bases are TGTGCCAGCACCGGGGGGGAGAATGAAAAACTGTTTTTT.

The chain couples TRBV9 to TRBJ1-1, with 8 bases that match TRBD1. Germline CDR1 is SGDLS and CDR2 is YYNGEE. The CDR3 runs to 16 residues. V trimming: 7 bases; J trimming: 0 bases; junction bases outside the gene matches: 11. The CDR3 region is CASSGGSQKMNTEAFF. DNA for the CDR3: TGTGCCAGCTCAGGGGGCTCCCAGAAAATGAACACTGAAGCTTTCTTT.

This chain joins TRBV30 and TRBJ1-5; 8 bases are shared with TRBD1. Germline V gives CDR1 GTSNPN, CDR2 SVGIG (reference sequence). Trimming took 1 base from V and 6 from J; bases not matched to a gene: 2. This CDR3 has 13 residues. The CDR3 DNA reads as TGTGCCTGGAGTGAACAGGGGGGTCAGCCCCAGCATTTT. Amino acid sequence: CAWSEQGGQPQHF. Full variable domain (rest looked up from reference TRBV30 and TRBJ1-5): SQTIHQWPATLVQPVGSPLSLECTVEGTSNPNLYWYRQAAGRGLQLLFYSVGIGQISSEVPQNLSASRPQDRQFILSSKKLLLSDSGFYLCAWSEQGGQPQHFGDGTRLSIL.

This chain joins TRBV19 and TRBJ2-1; D is uncertain. Germline assignment: CDR1 LNHDA and CDR2 SQIVND (reference sequence). The CDR3 is 12 amino acids. V lost 3 bases, J lost 6 bases, and 6 bases lay in between. The CDR3 loop is CASSIPPNEQFF. In DNA form, the CDR3 reads TGTGCCAGTAGTATCCCCCCCAATGAGCAGTTCTTC.

This chain connects TRBV5-1 to TRBJ2-3; TRBD2 matches at 11 bases. Germline CDR1 and CDR2: SGHRS and YFSETQ. The CDR3 loop spans 16 amino acids. V lost 3 bases to trimming and J lost 5 bases; unmatched junction nucleotides: 8. Here the CDR3 reads CASSWPVAGGQDTQYF. The CDR3 bases are TGCGCCAGCAGCTGGCCGGTAGCGGGAGGGCAAGATACGCAGTATTTT. Looking up the rest from reference TRBV5-1 and TRBJ2-3 gives the full variable domain: KAGVTQTPRYLIKTRGQQVTLSCSPISGHRSVSWYQQTPGQGLQFLFEYFSETQRNKGNFPGRFSGRQFSNSRSEMNVSTLELGDSALYLCASSWPVAGGQDTQYFGPGTRLTVL.

This clone was seen just once. The chain employs TRBV6-5 and TRBJ2-3; 9 bases align to TRBD1. The ends lost 7 bases at V and 4 bases at J; junction bases unmatched: 6. Germline V gene lookup returns CDR1 MNHEY and CDR2 SVGAGI. CDR3 length equals 14 residues. The CDR3 spells CASTGQGSADTQYF. CDR3 coding DNA: TGTGCCAGCACAGGACAGGGGTCGGCAGATACGCAGTATTTT.

The rearrangement joins TRBV11-1 to TRBJ2-3; D unclear. Germline V lookup: CDR1 SGHAT, CDR2 FQDESV (reference sequence). The CDR3 runs to 13 residues. The germline V and J ends were trimmed by 4 bases and 2 bases, with 7 bases remaining between them. The CDR3 DNA follows: TGTGCCAGCAGCTCAGGACCCACAGATACGCAGTATTTT. Amino acids: CASSSGPTDTQYF.

The rearrangement uses TRBV5-1 and TRBJ2-7; D unresolved. Germline V CDR1 and CDR2: SGHRS, YFSETQ. V lost 2 bases, J lost 4 bases, and 7 bases lay in between. The length of the CDR3 is 12 residues. The CDR3 DNA reads TGCGCCAGCAGCTTACATGATTACGAGCAGTACTTC. Amino acids: CASSLHDYEQYF.

V usage is TRBV14 and J usage is TRBJ2-1, with 9 bases fitting TRBD2. The germline V gene encodes CDR1 SGHDN and CDR2 FVKESK. Trimming removed 2 bases from V and 4 bases from J; junction bases left unmatched: 3. The CDR3 totals 15 residues. CDR3 loop: CASSQSTSGYNEQFF. CDR3 coding DNA: TGTGCCAGCAGCCAAAGCACTAGCGGGTACAATGAGCAGTTCTTC.

This chain connects TRBV7-6 to TRBJ2-2; 8 nucleotides agree with TRBD2. From germline, CDR1 is SGHVS and CDR2 FNYEAQ. This CDR3 spans 15 amino acids. V shed 5 bases and J 6 bases; nucleotides not matched to a gene: 8. The CDR3 loop reads CASSAPRGGAGELFF. DNA of the CDR3: TGTGCCAGCAGCGCCCCCCGGGGGGGCGCCGGGGAGCTGTTTTTT. The full variable domain, in which reference TRBV7-6 and TRBJ2-2 provide the parts outside the CDR3, is GAGVSQSPRYKVTKRGQDVALRCDPISGHVSLYWYRQALGQGPEFLTYFNYEAQQDKSGLPNDRFSAERPEGSISTLTIQRTEQRDSAMYRCASSAPRGGAGELFFGEGSRLTVL.

The rearrangement uses TRBV4-3 and TRBJ1-3; TRBD1 agrees at 9 bases. Germline loops: CDR1 LGHNA, CDR2 YSLEER. The J segment lost 2 bases and the V segment lost 1 base, leaving 3 bases of the junction unmatched. The CDR3 is 16 residues long. The CDR3 coding sequence is TGCGCCAGCAGCCAAGCCGGGACAGGGCCTGGAAACACCATATATTTT. It is translated as CASSQAGTGPGNTIYF.

The rearrangement links TRBV29-1 to TRBJ2-3; D not certain. Trimming removed 6 bases at V and 6 bases at J, with 13 bases between. This CDR3 comprises 12 residues. The V gene's germline CDR1 is SQVTM and CDR2 ANQGSEA. The CDR3 is CSVRTVGDTQYF. The CDR3 DNA sequence: TGCAGCGTGCGGACGGTCGGGGATACGCAGTATTTT.

This sequence joins TRBV3-1 (or the pseudogene TRBV3-2) and TRBJ1-1; D is ambiguous. The CDR3 is 14 residues long. The germline gives CDR1 LGHDT, CDR2 YNNKEL (reference sequence). V gave up 7 bases and J gave up 0 bases, with 12 bases separating them. This chain's CDR3 is CASTPSRLNTEAFF. In nucleotides, the CDR3 is TGTGCCAGCACTCCTAGTAGGCTGAACACTGAAGCTTTCTTT.

The rearrangement uses TRBV6-5 and TRBJ1-4; D might be TRBD1 (6 bases). The V gene lost 0 bases and the J gene lost 7 bases, with 12 bases spanning the gap. The CDR3 extends over 15 amino acids. Germline assignment: CDR1 MNHEY and CDR2 SVGAGI. CDR3 in DNA: TGTGCCAGCAGTTACTCGGGGGCGCAAAGTGAAAAACTGTTTTTT. Translation gives CASSYSGAQSEKLFF.